This T cell receptor (beta chain) derives from a study of cytomegalovirus exposure and HLA in healthy donors. Study as a whole: Ancestry clustering placed 81% of about 400 genotyped donors in the Caucasian-associated cluster.

Worth noting for this clone: Its antigen is not known.

Study outcomes and limitations: Presence/absence analyses assumed roughly uniform sequencing depth across donors. Researchers catalogued over 150 TCR beta chains as cytomegalovirus-associated.

This CDR3 has 12 residues. Germline values: CDR1 MGHDK, CDR2 SYGVNS. V gave up 6 bases and J gave up 4 bases, with 6 bases separating them. 13 Jbeta primers and 60 Vbeta primers were used for the PCR. The assay was immunoSEQ multiplex PCR, and TCRdb's table has in-frame clones only and misses some. The table for this sample gives tens of thousands of clones. The TCR originated in a male donor in good health and CMV-seronegative. The V gene is TRBV25-1, the J gene TRBJ1-4, with D maybe TRBD1 (6 bases). Source material: PBMCs. CDR3: CASRGGNEKLFF. CDR3 nucleotides: TGTGCCAGCAGAGGGGGTAATGAAAAACTGTTTTTT.